One and the same sample provided the 11 T cell receptor beta chains below, sequenced in a study of neurological immune-mediated disorders. Using its own MiXCR run on the 5' RACE reads, TCRdb lists one record per CDR3 protein. The table shows around 31,000 distinct CDR3 sequences, with under 5% occurring only once. Sample: CD4+ T cells from blood. The receptor set was obtained from a woman in her thirties or forties in good health.

This clonotype was seen many times. The V and J genes are TRBV3-1 and TRBJ2-3, with D perhaps assigned TRBD1 or TRBD2 (6 bases each). The CDR3 sequence is 17 residues long. V lost 4 bases and J 4 bases, leaving 21 bases between the germline ends. CDR1 and CDR2 (germline): LGHDT, YNNKEL (reference sequence). CDR3 in amino acids: CASSPVTGAENADTQYF. DNA of the CDR3: TGTGCCAGCAGCCCTGTTACGGGGGCGGAAAATGCAGATACGCAGTATTTT.

This clonotype was counted many times. The V gene is TRBV5-1, the J gene TRBJ2-5, with no clear D. This CDR3 comprises 13 residues. Trimming stripped 4 bases from V and 2 bases from J, with 9 bases between. Germline V gives CDR1 SGHRS, CDR2 YFSETQ. The DNA for the CDR3 is TGCGCCAGCAGCATGTTAGGGCAAGAGACCCAGTACTTC. Translated: CASSMLGQETQYF.

This clonotype was counted ten times or more. This chain links TRBV29-1 with TRBJ2-7, with D possibly matching TRBD2 (6 bases). Germline V gene lookup returns CDR1 SQVTM and CDR2 ANQGSEA. Between the trimmed V and J ends, which lost 7 bases and 6 bases, there was a span of 22 bases. The length of the CDR3 is 14 residues. The CDR3 spells CSGRDSPSSSEQYF. In DNA form, the CDR3 reads TGCAGCGGGCGGGACTCTCCCTCCTCCAGCGAGCAGTACTTC.

This clonotype was seen at least ten times. The chain joins TRBV7-9 to TRBJ1-4; the D gene is possibly TRBD1 (5 bases). Trimming cost V 1 base and J 8 bases, with 14 bases left between them. Germline-derived CDR1 and CDR2 are SEHNR and FQNEAQ (reference sequence). The CDR3 runs to 15 residues. In DNA, the CDR3 is TGTGCCAGCAGCTTAGTGGGCGGATCAGGGGAAAAACTGTTTTTT. This codes for CASSLVGGSGEKLFF.

The table lists this clonotype with many counts. The chain employs TRBV7-2 and TRBJ1-6; no reliable D call. Trimming shortened V by 0 bases and J by 9 bases, and 6 bases separated the two germline ends. The germline V gene encodes CDR1 SGHTA and CDR2 FQGNSA. CDR3 length: 13 amino acids. In DNA form, the CDR3 reads TGTGCCAGCAGCTTAGCGGAGAGTTCACCCCTCCACTTT. Its protein product is CASSLAESSPLHF.

This clonotype was picked up many times. This chain joins TRBV7-8 and TRBJ2-7; a possible D gene is TRBD1 (6 bases). Looked up from germline, CDR1 is SGHVS and CDR2 is FQNEAQ. The V end was cut by 5 bases, the J end by 5 bases, with 16 bases between. The CDR3 length is 14 residues. The CDR3 here is CASSLGQQEDEQYF. CDR3 sequence (DNA): TGTGCCAGCAGCCTCGGACAGCAAGAGGACGAGCAGTACTTC.

At least ten counts were recorded for this clonotype. J is TRBJ2-6 and V is TRBV27; D is unclear. CDR3 length: 16 residues. CDR1 is MNHEY and CDR2 is SMNVEV in the germline V gene (reference sequence). V was clipped by 5 bases and J by 0 bases, with 11 bases between them. The CDR3, as DNA: TGTGCCAGCAGTCATAGACGTCACTCTGGGGCCAACGTCCTGACTTTC. Translated: CASSHRRHSGANVLTF.

This clonotype was seen repeatedly, ten times or more. This rearrangement joins TRBV29-1 to TRBJ1-2, with D perhaps matching TRBD1 (5 bases). CDR1 SQVTM and CDR2 ANQGSEA come from the germline V gene. V lost 4 bases and J lost 7, with 13 bases in between. This CDR3 is built from 12 residues. The CDR3 here is CSVGDSISGYTF. As DNA, the CDR3 is TGCAGCGTTGGAGACAGCATTAGTGGCTACACCTTC.

This clonotype was found many times. The chain employs TRBV7-9 and TRBJ2-3; D remains unclear. V was pared by 3 bases and J by 3 bases, with 4 bases between. CDR3 length: 12 amino acids. Germline CDR1 SEHNR, CDR2 FQNEAQ (reference sequence). The CDR3 coding sequence is TGTGCCAGCAGCTTCGGGACAGATACGCAGTATTTT. This codes for CASSFGTDTQYF.

This clonotype was found many times. The chain joins TRBV28 to TRBJ2-6; either TRBD1 or TRBD2 may fit D (5 bases each). V shed 5 bases and J shed 0 bases, with 17 bases lying between them. Germline CDR1 is MDHEN and CDR2 is SYDVKM. This CDR3 contains 18 residues. Here the CDR3 DNA reads TGTGCCAGCAGTAGCCCCGGGACGGTAGCCTCTGGGGCCAACGTCCTGACTTTC. Residues: CASSSPGTVASGANVLTF.

This clonotype was counted ten times or more. V gene TRBV5-1 combines with J gene TRBJ2-3; D is undetermined. This CDR3 region has 17 residues. CDR1 and CDR2 from the germline V gene are SGHRS and YFSETQ. V was cut by 4 bases and J by 2 bases, with 20 bases left in between. Written as DNA, the CDR3 is TGCGCCAGCAGCGACCCCGGCCCAGCCAATTTCACAGATACGCAGTATTTT. Its translation is CASSDPGPANFTDTQYF.